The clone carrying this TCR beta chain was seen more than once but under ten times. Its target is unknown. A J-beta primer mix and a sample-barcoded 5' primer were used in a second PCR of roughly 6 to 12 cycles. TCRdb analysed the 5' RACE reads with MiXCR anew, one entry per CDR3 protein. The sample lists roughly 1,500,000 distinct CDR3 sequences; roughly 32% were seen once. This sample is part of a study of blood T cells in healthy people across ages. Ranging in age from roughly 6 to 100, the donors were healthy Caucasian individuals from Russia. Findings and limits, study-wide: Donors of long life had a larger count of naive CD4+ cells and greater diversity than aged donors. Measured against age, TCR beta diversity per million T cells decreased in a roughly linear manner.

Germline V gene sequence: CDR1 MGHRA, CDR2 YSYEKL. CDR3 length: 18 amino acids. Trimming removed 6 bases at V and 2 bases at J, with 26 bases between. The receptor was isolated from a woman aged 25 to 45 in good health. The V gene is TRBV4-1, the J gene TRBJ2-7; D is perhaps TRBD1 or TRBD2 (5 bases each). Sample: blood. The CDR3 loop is CASSLHPLGTEETYEQYF. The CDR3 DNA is TGCGCCAGCAGTCTACACCCACTCGGGACCGAGGAAACCTACGAGCAGTACTTC.